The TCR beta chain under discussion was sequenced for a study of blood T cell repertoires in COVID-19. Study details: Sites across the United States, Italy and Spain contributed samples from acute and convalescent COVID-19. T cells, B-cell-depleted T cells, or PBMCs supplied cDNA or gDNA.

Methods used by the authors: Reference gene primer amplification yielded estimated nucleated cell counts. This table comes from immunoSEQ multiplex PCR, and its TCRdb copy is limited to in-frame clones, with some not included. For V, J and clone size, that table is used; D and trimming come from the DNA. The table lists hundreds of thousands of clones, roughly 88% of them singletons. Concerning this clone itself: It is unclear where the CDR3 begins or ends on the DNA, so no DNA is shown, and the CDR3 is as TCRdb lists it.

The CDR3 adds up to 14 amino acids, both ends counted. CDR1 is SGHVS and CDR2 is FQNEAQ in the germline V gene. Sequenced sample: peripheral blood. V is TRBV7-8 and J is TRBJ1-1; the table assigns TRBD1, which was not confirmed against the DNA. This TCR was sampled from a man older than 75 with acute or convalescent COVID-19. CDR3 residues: CASSFGQGAGRTFF.